This is a list of T cell receptor beta chains from one sample in a study of shared clonotypes between healthy human individuals. Method: immunoSEQ multiplex PCR; TCRdb's copy keeps in-frame clones and lacks some. The sample includes about 2.4 million clones, approximately 94% of them seen just once. Sequenced material: naive CD4+ T cells sorted from blood. The receptors were gathered from a man younger than 30 in good health. Each CDR3 is given with its conserved first and last residue. Each record gives: D gene, CDR3 length, V gene, clone size, J gene, CDR3 DNA, CDR3 protein. The D gene is left open where the match is weak. Size is stated for part of the rows, as once, few or many counts, or as a class when the clone is expanded.

TRBD2	16	TRBV6-4	once	TRBJ2-5	TGTGCCAGCAGTAACGGCTCTAGCGGGGTAGTGAAGACCCAGTACTTC	CASSNGSSGVVKTQYF
NA	13	TRBV18	NA	TRBJ2-5	TGTGCCAGCTCACCCCCGCCCCAAGAGACCCAGTACTTC	CASSPPPQETQYF
NA	13	TRBV5-1	NA	TRBJ2-5	TGCGCCAGCAGCTTGTACGGGCAAGAGACCCAGTACTTC	CASSLYGQETQYF
NA	12	TRBV5-1	few	TRBJ2-7	TGCGCCAGCAGTTCTGGGATCCACGAGCAGTACTTC	CASSSGIHEQYF
NA	10	TRBV7-9	NA	TRBJ2-5	TGTGCCAGCAGCTCAACGGCGCATAACTTC	CASSSTAHNF
NA	12	TRBV7-9	NA	TRBJ2-1	TGTGCCAGCAGCTTGGACGTTTATGAGCAGTTCTTC	CASSLDVYEQFF
NA	12	TRBV7-9	once	TRBJ1-2	TGTGCCAGCAGCTTAGAACTCTATGGCTACACCTTC	CASSLELYGYTF
NA	12	TRBV29-1	NA	TRBJ1-1	TGCAGCGTTGTGGTAGGTTACACTGAAGCTTTCTTT	CSVVVGYTEAFF
NA	11	TRBV14	NA	TRBJ2-4	TGTGCCAGCAGCCAGTCGGGTCTTCAGTACTTC	CASSQSGLQYF
NA	11	TRBV7-8	once	TRBJ2-3	TGTGCCAGCAGCTTCGCCGATACGCAGTATTTT	CASSFADTQYF
NA	13	TRBV6-5	NA	TRBJ1-4	TGTGCCAGCAGCCAAGTCCCTGGGGAAAAACTGTTTTTT	CASSQVPGEKLFF
NA	13	TRBV7-6	NA	TRBJ2-2	TGTGCCAGCAGCTCCGACAGACCCGGGGAGCTGTTTTTT	CASSSDRPGELFF
NA	16	TRBV6-5	NA	TRBJ2-7	TGTGCCAGCAGTTCAATAGGGGCAGGGGAAAACTACGAGCAGTACTTC	CASSSIGAGENYEQYF
NA	16	TRBV6-1	NA	TRBJ1-6	TGTGCCAGCAGTGAATCGTTGCCAGCAGGGTATTCACCCCTCCACTTT	CASSESLPAGYSPLHF
TRBD1	14	TRBV18	NA	TRBJ2-3	TGTGCCAGCTCCACAGGGGGCAACACAGATACGCAGTATTTT	CASSTGGNTDTQYF
TRBD1	15	TRBV19	NA	TRBJ1-6	TGTGCCAGTACCAGGGACAGCCTAGCAGATTCACCCCTCCACTTT	CASTRDSLADSPLHF
TRBD2	13	TRBV2	NA	TRBJ2-2	TGTGCCATCAATAGCGGGACTAACGGGGAGCTGTTTTTT	CAINSGTNGELFF
TRBD1	16	TRBV6-1	NA	TRBJ1-5	TGTGCCAGCAGTGATGGACAGGGGTATAGCAATCAGCCCCAGCATTTT	CASSDGQGYSNQPQHF
NA	15	TRBV6-5	NA	TRBJ1-1	TGTGCCAGCAGTTACTCGGCTACCATGAACACTGAAGCTTTCTTT	CASSYSATMNTEAFF
TRBD1	13	TRBV6-1	NA	TRBJ2-1	TGTGCCAGCAGTGGACAGGGAAACAATGAGCAGTTCTTC	CASSGQGNNEQFF
NA	15	TRBV5-1	NA	TRBJ1-2	TGCGCCAGCAGCTCCTATACAGGGAGCTCCTATGGCTACACCTTC	CASSSYTGSSYGYTF
NA	12	TRBV5-1	NA	TRBJ2-1	TGCGCCAGCAGCTTAACCGGGACAGAGCAGTTCTTC	CASSLTGTEQFF
TRBD1	14	TRBV19	NA	TRBJ1-1	TGTGCCAGTAGTATCGCGGGACAGGCGAGAGGAGCTTTCTTT	CASSIAGQARGAFF
NA	19	TRBV10-3	NA	TRBJ2-6	TGTGCCATCAGTGAGTCGAAGGTCGCAGCTCTCTCTGGGGCCAACGTCCTGACTTTC	CAISESKVAALSGANVLTF
NA	14	TRBV6-6	NA	TRBJ2-1	TGTGCCAGCGCAGAAGCCAGGTCCTACAATGAGCAGTTCTTC	CASAEARSYNEQFF
NA	15	TRBV27	NA	TRBJ2-3	TGTGCCAGCAACCCCCGGAACGGGCCGGCAGATACGCAGTATTTT	CASNPRNGPADTQYF
TRBD2	17	TRBV5-6	NA	TRBJ2-7	TGTGCCAGCAGCTTACCGGGACTAGCGGGAGTAGGCAACGAGCAGTACTTC	CASSLPGLAGVGNEQYF
NA	14	TRBV19	NA	TRBJ1-6	TGTGCCAGTACAGATAGGGGTGTGGATTCACCCCTCCACTTT	CASTDRGVDSPLHF
TRBD2	17	TRBV7-9	NA	TRBJ2-5	TGTGCCAGCAGCTTCTCTAGCGGGGGGGTGATCCAAGAGACCCAGTACTTC	CASSFSSGGVIQETQYF
NA	17	TRBV28	NA	TRBJ1-2	TGTGCCAGCAGTCGCCCTTTGGGGGAGGTGGGTGACTATGGCTACACCTTC	CASSRPLGEVGDYGYTF